The 6 T cell receptor beta chains below come from one sample, sequenced in a study of cytomegalovirus exposure and HLA in healthy donors. The study ran its PCR with 60 Vbeta and 13 Jbeta primers. The protocol was immunoSEQ multiplex PCR, while the TCRdb copy is restricted to in-frame clones and leaves out a portion. The sample holds about 140,000 clones, approximately 83% seen once. Sequences were obtained from PBMCs. The receptors were gathered from a man aged 40-49 years in good health and CMV-seronegative.

The genes are TRBV29-1 and TRBJ1-5; TRBD1 matches 9 bases. The CDR3 is 13 amino acids. Per germline, CDR1 SQVTM and CDR2 ANQGSEA. J gave up 8 bases and V 4 bases, and 6 bases lay outside the gene matches. CDR3 sequence reads: CSVAPTGGEPQHF. CDR3 sequence (DNA): TGCAGCGTTGCCCCGACAGGGGGGGAGCCCCAGCATTTT.

This chain uses TRBV4-3 with TRBJ2-3; D is perhaps TRBD2 (5 bases). There are 14 residues in the CDR3. V dropped 0 bases and J dropped 6 bases, with 10 bases sitting between them. The germline V gene has CDR1 LGHNA and CDR2 YSLEER. This CDR3 reads CASSQDRREDTQYF. DNA of the CDR3: TGCGCCAGCAGCCAAGATCGTAGGGAGGATACGCAGTATTTT.

This clone was counted only a few times. This chain uses TRBV19 with TRBJ1-2; TRBD1 agrees at 8 bases. The CDR3 extends over 16 amino acids. Germline loops: CDR1 LNHDA, CDR2 SQIVND (reference sequence). Unmatched junction bases numbered 13, after V lost 1 base and J lost 9 bases. CDR3 residues: CASSIGQGANPGRYTF. CDR3 nucleotides: TGTGCCAGTAGTATAGGTCAGGGGGCGAACCCTGGTCGCTACACCTTC.

The chain links TRBV30 to TRBJ1-1; tentatively, D is TRBD1 (5 bases). The CDR3 covers 13 residues. CDR1 and CDR2 (germline): GTSNPN, SVGIG (reference sequence). Trimming cost V 3 bases and J 4 bases, with 12 bases left between them. This chain's CDR3 is CAWSTRGSTEAFF. The CDR3 nucleotides read TGTGCCTGGAGCACTCGGGGGAGCACTGAAGCTTTCTTT.

This clone appeared a single time. V usage is TRBV29-1 and J usage is TRBJ1-1, with a weak D call TRBD1 (5 bases). Germline lookup yields CDR1 SQVTM and CDR2 ANQGSEA. Deletions cut 3 bases from V and 1 base from J, with 12 bases between. The CDR3 spans 14 residues. CDR3 region: CSVESGEWNTEAFF. The CDR3 DNA reads as TGCAGCGTTGAGTCGGGGGAATGGAACACTGAAGCTTTCTTT.

The rearrangement links TRBV7-9 to TRBJ2-1; D unclear. CDR1 is SEHNR and CDR2 is FQNEAQ in the germline V gene (reference sequence). Trimming pared 0 bases from V and 0 bases from J, leaving 6 bases between. CDR3 length: 15 residues. The CDR3 spells CASSLALSSYNEQFF. The CDR3 region has the DNA TGTGCCAGCAGCTTAGCTCTGAGCTCCTACAATGAGCAGTTCTTC.